Here is one TCR beta chain with its context. The CDR3 is made up of 14 amino acids. Germline CDR1 is DFQATT and CDR2 is SNEGSKA (reference sequence). V was shortened by 1 base and J by 2 bases, with 10 bases between the two germline ends. The data derive from a study of blood T cells in healthy people across ages. The second PCR ran roughly 7 to 11 cycles with a sample-barcoded 5' primer and J-beta primers. TCRdb re-called the 5' RACE reads through MiXCR, storing one row per CDR3 protein. Counted here are approximately 1.5 million distinct CDR3 sequences, 35% to 45% occurring once; the ten biggest clones make up more than 4%.

The sample taken for sequencing was blood. The source is a woman between 18 and 30 years old in good health. The V and J genes are TRBV20-1 and TRBJ2-3, with D perhaps matching TRBD1 or TRBD2 (5 bases each). The CDR3 DNA reads TGCAGTGCTAGAGCTCCGGGGCTCACAGATACGCAGTATTTT. Translated, it gives CSARAPGLTDTQYF.